A single sample is the source of the 19 T cell receptor beta chains below, sequenced in a study of OX40 agonist ivuxolimab in advanced cancers. Clones were sequenced by immunoSEQ multiplex PCR, and TCRdb holds only the in-frame ones, with some missing. This table holds approximately 21,000 clones, about 87% found once. The starting material was CD4+ or CD8+ T cells sorted from blood, obtained in a trial of the OX40 agonist ivuxolimab. These receptors were collected from an adult with an advanced solid tumor such as melanoma, head and neck, liver or kidney cancer.

The J gene is TRBJ1-3, the V gene TRBV4-2; D not certain. Trimming took off 0 bases at V and 1 base at J, with 13 bases between the two ends. The CDR3 is 17 amino acids. Germline V gives CDR1 LGHNA, CDR2 YNFKEQ. CDR3 bases: TGTGCCAGCAGCCAAGATACGGGGATGGGGTCTGGAAACACCATATATTTT. It is translated as CASSQDTGMGSGNTIYF.

V usage is TRBV14 and J usage is TRBJ1-4; 11 nucleotides agree with TRBD1. V trimming: 2 bases; J trimming: 4 bases; junction bases outside the gene matches: 15. The CDR3 has 20 residues. Germline assignment: CDR1 SGHDN and CDR2 FVKESK. The CDR3: CASSQKGISGTGGSNEKLFF. Written as DNA, the CDR3 is TGTGCCAGCAGCCAAAAAGGGATTTCCGGGACAGGGGGAAGTAATGAAAAACTGTTTTTT.

This chain uses TRBV28 with TRBJ2-7, with D possibly matching TRBD1 (6 bases). Germline-derived CDR1 and CDR2 are MDHEN and SYDVKM. Deletions cut 5 bases from V and 1 base from J, with 12 bases between. The CDR3 extends over 14 amino acids. In DNA, the CDR3 is TGTGCCAGCAGTCCGACAGGTCCTTCCTACGAGCAGTACTTC. Protein product: CASSPTGPSYEQYF.

This sequence joins TRBV6-4 and TRBJ1-2; the D gene is possibly TRBD1 (6 bases). The germline V gene has CDR1 MRHNA and CDR2 SNTAGT. This CDR3 is built from 14 residues. Trimming removed 4 bases from V and 2 bases from J, with 11 bases in between. CDR3 nucleotides: TGTGCCAGCAGTGGGGGCACAGGGAACTATGGCTACACCTTC. Translated: CASSGGTGNYGYTF.

The chain links TRBV11-2 to TRBJ2-1; 11 nucleotides align to TRBD2. From germline, CDR1 is SGHAT and CDR2 FQNNGV. This CDR3 comprises 16 residues. The J segment lost 9 bases and the V segment lost 5 bases, leaving 12 bases of the junction unmatched. In DNA form, the CDR3 reads TGTGCCAGCAGCCCACTCCTAGCGGGAGGTGGGTTTGAGCAGTTCTTC. Its protein product is CASSPLLAGGGFEQFF.

The chain employs TRBV2 and TRBJ2-1; possible D gene TRBD2, 6 bases. This CDR3 spans 11 amino acids. The ends were cut back, 4 bases at V and 9 bases at J, with 7 bases in the middle. From germline, CDR1 is SNHLY and CDR2 FYNNEI. The CDR3 here is CASSVGGEQFF. CDR3 DNA sequence: TGTGCCAGCAGTGTGGGGGGTGAGCAGTTCTTC.

The chain recombines TRBV4-1 with TRBJ2-1, with D possibly being TRBD2 (6 bases). Germline V CDR1 and CDR2: MGHRA, YSYEKL. The V and J ends lost 0 bases and 7 bases respectively, with 13 bases between them. The CDR3 extends over 15 amino acids. This CDR3 is CASSQEAGSWNEQFF. CDR3 DNA: TGCGCCAGCAGCCAAGAGGCGGGGTCGTGGAATGAGCAGTTCTTC.

The V gene is TRBV10-1, the J gene TRBJ2-1; 9 bases fit TRBD2. J was trimmed by 5 bases and V by 4 bases; bases with no gene match: 21. The CDR3 loop spans 20 amino acids. The germline V gene encodes CDR1 WNHNN and CDR2 SYGVQD (reference sequence). This CDR3 is CASSGVGIAGAPPKHNEQFF. The DNA of the CDR3 is TGCGCCAGCAGTGGGGTCGGGATAGCGGGGGCCCCCCCGAAACACAATGAGCAGTTCTTC.

The V and J genes are TRBV5-1 and TRBJ2-6, with D perhaps TRBD1 (6 bases). The CDR3 runs to 16 residues. The V end lost 5 bases, the J end lost 2 bases, and 14 bases lay between the germline ends. CDR1 is SGHRS and CDR2 is YFSETQ in the germline V gene. The CDR3 bases are TGCGCCAGCAGGAAAACAGGGACCGCTGGGGCCAACGTCCTGACTTTC. Translated, it gives CASRKTGTAGANVLTF.

The V and J genes are TRBV30 and TRBJ1-4; 9 positions match TRBD1. The germline gives CDR1 GTSNPN, CDR2 SVGIG (reference sequence). Trimming at V came to 2 bases and at J to 7 bases, leaving 8 bases not matched to a gene. The CDR3 is made up of 15 amino acids. The CDR3, as DNA: TGTGCCTGGAGTCCTCACACAGGGGGCTTTGAAAAACTGTTTTTT. Its translation is CAWSPHTGGFEKLFF.

V and J are TRBV5-4 and TRBJ2-3; possible D gene TRBD1, 6 bases. Germline assignment: CDR1 SGHNT and CDR2 YYREEE (reference sequence). Trimming pared 5 bases from V and 6 bases from J, leaving 13 bases between. The CDR3 is 13 amino acids. The CDR3: CASSSTGTDTQYF. The CDR3 DNA reads as TGTGCCAGCAGTTCCACAGGGACGGATACGCAGTATTTT.

The chain couples TRBV19 to TRBJ1-1; D may be TRBD1 (6 bases). Trimming left V 3 bases short and J 0 bases short, with 14 bases between. Germline V CDR1 and CDR2: LNHDA, SQIVND (reference sequence). The CDR3 extends over 16 amino acids. The CDR3 nucleotides read TGTGCCAGTAGTATTCAAGGGGGACACATGAACACTGAAGCTTTCTTT. As protein: CASSIQGGHMNTEAFF.

The chain carries TRBV4-2 and TRBJ2-5; the D gene is possibly TRBD2 (6 bases). Trimming cost V 2 bases and J 8 bases, with 18 bases left between them. Germline V lookup: CDR1 LGHNA, CDR2 YNFKEQ. This CDR3 contains 15 residues. CDR3 nucleotide sequence: TGTGCCAGCAGCCAATCGACGTCACGGCGGGGAACCCAGTACTTC. Its translation: CASSQSTSRRGTQYF.

The chain combines TRBV15 with TRBJ1-4; weak D call: TRBD1 (6 bases). The germline CDR1 and CDR2 sequences are LNHNV and YYDKDF (reference sequence). V lost 7 bases, J lost 7 bases, and 19 bases lay in between. The CDR3 consists of 15 residues. CDR3 coding DNA: TGTGCCACCACGAAAGGGGAGAAGGGGGGTGAAAAACTGTTTTTT. Protein sequence: CATTKGEKGGEKLFF.

The chain carries TRBV5-1 and TRBJ2-1; unclear D gene. Trimming pared 4 bases from V and 6 bases from J, leaving 11 bases between. The length of the CDR3 is 13 residues. Germline loops: CDR1 SGHRS, CDR2 YFSETQ. The DNA for the CDR3 is TGCGCCAGCAGCGTCGGCATGGTCAATGAGCAGTTCTTC. Translating it yields CASSVGMVNEQFF.

The rearrangement uses TRBV10-3 and TRBJ2-2, with a possible D match to TRBD1 (5 bases). This CDR3 has 15 amino acids. Germline assignment: CDR1 ENHRY and CDR2 SYGVKD. V lost 5 bases to trimming and J lost 5 bases, with 15 bases between them. This CDR3 is CAISLGVLGTGELFF. The DNA of the CDR3 is TGTGCCATCAGTTTAGGGGTCCTTGGGACCGGGGAGCTGTTTTTT.

The chain has TRBV5-4 and TRBJ2-7; weak D call: TRBD2 (6 bases). The V gene's germline CDR1 is SGHNT and CDR2 YYREEE (reference sequence). With 0 bases removed from V and 2 bases from J, the gap between germline ends came to 9 bases. There are 14 residues in the CDR3. Here the CDR3 DNA reads TGTGCCAGCAGCTTGGGGGCGGGGACCTACGAGCAGTACTTC. Translated, it gives CASSLGAGTYEQYF. The full variable domain, its missing parts supplied by reference TRBV5-4 and TRBJ2-7, is ETGVTQSPTHLIKTRGQQVTLRCSSQSGHNTVSWYQQALGQGPQFIFQYYREEENGRGNFPPRFSGLQFPNYSSELNVNALELDDSALYLCASSLGAGTYEQYFGPGTRLTVT.

The chain has TRBV27 and TRBJ2-1; D not certain. Trimming pared 3 bases from V and 4 bases from J, leaving 7 bases between. There are 13 residues in the CDR3. Germline V gene sequence: CDR1 MNHEY, CDR2 SMNVEV (reference sequence). In DNA, the CDR3 is TGTGCCAGCAGTTTTCGAACTTACAATGAGCAGTTCTTC. Translating gives CASSFRTYNEQFF.

The chain employs TRBV30 and TRBJ1-1; D remains unclear. This CDR3 region has 12 residues. Germline CDR1 reads GTSNPN; CDR2 reads SVGIG (reference sequence). The V end was cut by 3 bases, the J end by 1 base, with 6 bases between. Written as DNA, the CDR3 is TGTGCCTGGAGCGGCCAGAACACTGAAGCTTTCTTT. This codes for CAWSGQNTEAFF.